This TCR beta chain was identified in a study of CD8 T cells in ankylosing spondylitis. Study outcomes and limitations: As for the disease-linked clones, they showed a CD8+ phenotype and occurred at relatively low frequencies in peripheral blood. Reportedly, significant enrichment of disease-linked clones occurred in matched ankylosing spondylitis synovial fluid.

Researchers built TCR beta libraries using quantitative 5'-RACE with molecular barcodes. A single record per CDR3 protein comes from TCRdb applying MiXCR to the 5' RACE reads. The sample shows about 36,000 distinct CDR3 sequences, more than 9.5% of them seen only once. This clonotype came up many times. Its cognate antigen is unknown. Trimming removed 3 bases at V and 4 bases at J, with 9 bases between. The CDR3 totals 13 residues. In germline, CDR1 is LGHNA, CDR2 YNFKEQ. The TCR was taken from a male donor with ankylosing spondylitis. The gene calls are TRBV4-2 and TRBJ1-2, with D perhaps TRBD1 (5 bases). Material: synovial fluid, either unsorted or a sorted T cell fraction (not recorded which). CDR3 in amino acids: CASSQGGGYGYTF. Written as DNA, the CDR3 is TGTGCCAGCAGCCAGGGGGGGGGCTATGGCTACACCTTC.